A single sample gave rise to the 28 T cell receptor beta chains below, sequenced in a study of blood T cells in healthy people across ages (dated by TCRdb to between 2014 and 2016). Preparation of the library involved 5' RACE. Data came from an Illumina HiSeq 2500. A second roughly 7 to 11 cycle PCR used a sample-barcoded 5' primer and a J-beta primer mix. TCRdb ran its own pipeline on the public reads, namely fastp trimming at Q25 and MiXCR clone calling, and kept in-frame beta chains. Entries that share a CDR3 protein sequence are merged under the most common genes and DNA. This sample lists around 940,000 distinct CDR3 sequences; just over 50% were detected once. The ten largest clones add up to roughly 23% of the sample. Sequenced material: blood. Receptors were obtained from a woman in her sixties in good health.

The chain combines TRBV5-4 with TRBJ2-3, with D possibly being TRBD2 (6 bases). Trimming cost V 5 bases and J 6 bases, with 22 bases left between them. The CDR3 loop spans 16 amino acids. Germline V gene data show CDR1 as SGHNT and CDR2 as YYREEE (reference sequence). The CDR3 bases are TGTGCCAGCAGGCCGGGGGTAGCGGAACCGGGGGATACGCAGTATTTT. Translating it yields CASRPGVAEPGDTQYF.

This clonotype was seen only a few times. V usage is TRBV5-1 and J usage is TRBJ2-4, with TRBD1 matching over 7 bases. The end of the DNA aligns better with TRBJ2-7, so the J call may be wrong. This CDR3 has 13 residues. CDR1 and CDR2 from the germline V gene are SGHRS and YFSETQ. CDR3 loop: CASKQGVNYEQYF. For the CDR3, the DNA is TGCGCCAGCAAGCAGGGGGTGAACTACGAGCAGTACTTC.

This clonotype was found once. The gene calls are TRBV3-1 and TRBJ2-3; D possibly matches TRBD1 or TRBD2 (5 bases each). V lost 4 bases and J 6 bases, leaving 20 bases between the germline ends. The length of the CDR3 is 16 residues. CDR1 and CDR2 (germline): LGHDT, YNNKEL (reference sequence). CDR3 in DNA: TGTGCCAGCAGCCTAACAATAGCGAGAGAGGGGGATACGCAGTATTTT. Translation: CASSLTIAREGDTQYF.

The chain carries TRBV28 and TRBJ2-7, with D perhaps TRBD2 (5 bases). The CDR3 loop spans 16 amino acids. Germline CDR1 is MDHEN and CDR2 is SYDVKM. Trimming took off 6 bases at V and 2 bases at J, with 20 bases between the two ends. The chain's CDR3 is CASRFMAQTGAYEQYF. DNA for the CDR3: TGTGCCAGCAGATTTATGGCACAGACCGGGGCCTACGAGCAGTACTTC.

The chain links TRBV21-1 to TRBJ2-7; TRBD1, the table's D call, lacks a check against the DNA. TRBV21-1 is tagged as a pseudogene. CDR3 length: 16 residues. The CDR3 DNA reads as TGTGCCAGCAGCAAAGAGGACAGGCTAATCTCCTACGAGCAGTACTTC. It is translated as CASSKEDRLISYEQYF.

This chain joins TRBV4-1 and TRBJ2-5; no firm D call. The J call is in doubt because the DNA end fits TRBJ2-7 better. CDR3 length: 16 amino acids. Looked up from germline, CDR1 is MGHRA and CDR2 is YSYEKL. CDR3 protein: CASSQVWAGTLDEQYF. In DNA, the CDR3 is TGCGCCAGCAGCCAAGTCTGGGCCGGCACCCTCGACGAGCAGTACTTC.

This chain connects TRBV29-1 to TRBJ2-7; TRBD2 matches 8 bases. V lost 5 bases to trimming and J lost 4 bases; unmatched junction nucleotides: 7. This CDR3 contains 13 residues. Germline V gene sequence: CDR1 SQVTM, CDR2 ANQGSEA. This chain's CDR3 is CSVLAGTIYEQYF. Here the CDR3 DNA reads TGCAGCGTTTTAGCGGGGACCATTTACGAGCAGTACTTC.

This clonotype was detected only once. The rearrangement uses TRBV15 and TRBJ1-1, with 7 bases matching TRBD1. The CDR3 sequence is 14 residues long. Germline trimming cut 2 bases from V and 6 bases from J; bases unmatched to any gene: 6. CDR1 and CDR2 from the germline V gene are LNHNV and YYDKDF (reference sequence). CDR3 protein: CATSRKLGQAEAFF. CDR3 nucleotides: TGTGCCACCAGCAGAAAACTCGGACAGGCTGAAGCTTTCTTT.

This clonotype was seen just once. The chain links TRBV19 to TRBJ2-7, with 9 bases identical to TRBD1. The ends lost 7 bases at V and 6 bases at J; junction bases unmatched: 10. The CDR3 has 14 residues. Germline CDR1 is LNHDA and CDR2 is SQIVND (reference sequence). CDR3: CASNPTGGFTEQYF. In nucleotides, the CDR3 is TGTGCCAGTAACCCGACAGGGGGGTTTACCGAGCAGTACTTC.

This clonotype was detected a few times. The V gene is TRBV6-4, the J gene TRBJ2-3, with TRBD1 identical over 11 bases. Germline trimming cut 6 bases from V and 8 bases from J; bases unmatched to any gene: 13. This CDR3 has 16 amino acids. Germline V gene sequence: CDR1 MRHNA, CDR2 SNTAGT. This CDR3 reads CASRAWDRGWESTQYF. CDR3 coding DNA: TGTGCCAGCAGGGCCTGGGACAGGGGGTGGGAGAGTACGCAGTATTTT.

The chain employs TRBV30 and TRBJ2-5; 9 positions match TRBD1. This CDR3 has 14 residues. Germline CDR1 reads GTSNPN; CDR2 reads SVGIG (reference sequence). V gave up 4 bases and J gave up 1 base; unmatched junction bases: 4. DNA of the CDR3: TGTGCCTGGATTTCGACAGGGGGCCAAGAGACCCAGTACTTC. It encodes CAWISTGGQETQYF.

This sequence joins TRBV7-9 and TRBJ2-4; a weak D match, TRBD1 (5 bases). The CDR3 covers 14 residues. V lost 5 bases, J lost 1 base, and 9 bases lay in between. CDR1 SEHNR and CDR2 FQNEAQ come from the germline V gene (reference sequence). CDR3 residues: CASSRAGAKNIQYF. In nucleotides, the CDR3 is TGTGCCAGCAGCCGGGCAGGGGCCAAAAACATTCAGTACTTC.

This chain links TRBV7-2 with TRBJ2-3, with D maybe TRBD1 (5 bases). Per germline, CDR1 SGHTA and CDR2 FQGNSA. The CDR3 spans 14 residues. Between the trimmed V and J ends, which lost 6 bases and 2 bases, there was a span of 12 bases. CDR3 loop: CASRRGTLTDTQYF. CDR3 DNA: TGTGCCAGCAGAAGGGGCACCCTCACAGATACGCAGTATTTT.

This sequence joins TRBV7-2 and TRBJ2-2; no definite D call. CDR1 SGHTA and CDR2 FQGNSA come from the germline V gene. V dropped 1 base and J dropped 4 bases, with 7 bases sitting between them. The CDR3 length is 14 residues. Here the CDR3 DNA reads TGTGCCAGCAGCTTAGGGGGATTCACCGGGGAGCTGTTTTTT. As protein: CASSLGGFTGELFF.

This clonotype turned up a few times. J is TRBJ1-2 and V is TRBV20-1; D is uncertain. The CDR3 is 16 amino acids. V gave up 5 bases and J gave up 1 base, with 20 bases separating them. Germline CDR1 reads DFQATT; CDR2 reads SNEGSKA (reference sequence). The CDR3 loop reads CSAPPRHSGYNYGYTF. As DNA, the CDR3 is TGCAGTGCTCCACCTCGCCACTCGGGATATAACTATGGCTACACCTTC.

This chain joins TRBV24-1 and TRBJ2-4, with TRBD1 matching over 7 bases. V lost 5 bases, J lost 6 bases, and 9 bases stayed unmatched. The CDR3 is 15 residues long. The germline V gene has CDR1 KGHDR and CDR2 SFDVKD. CDR3 sequence reads: CATSVRGPEGNIQYF. The CDR3 DNA is TGTGCCACCAGTGTGAGGGGGCCCGAGGGAAACATTCAGTACTTC.

In its sample, this clonotype was seen a few times. This chain connects TRBV6-6 to TRBJ1-5, with D possibly TRBD1 on 5 matching bases. The CDR3 consists of 14 residues. Germline V gene data show CDR1 as MNHNY and CDR2 as SVGAGI (reference sequence). Trimming removed 10 bases from V and 3 bases from J, with 16 bases in between. The CDR3 is CATRGGQHNQPQHF. CDR3 sequence (DNA): TGTGCCACCCGCGGGGGTCAGCACAATCAGCCCCAGCATTTT.

The V call is TRBV28, the J call TRBJ1-1; 7 bases fit TRBD1. Trimming cost V 3 bases and J 11 bases; bases outside gene matches: 9. This CDR3 is 13 amino acids long. CDR1 and CDR2 from the germline V gene are MDHEN and SYDVKM. The CDR3 bases are TGTGCCAGCAGTTTCCCCGGGAGGGGACAGGCTTTCTTT. As protein: CASSFPGRGQAFF.

The rearrangement uses TRBV12-3 or TRBV12-4 and TRBJ1-1; weak D call: TRBD1 (5 bases). This CDR3 has 15 amino acids. With 5 bases removed from V and 1 base from J, the gap between germline ends came to 14 bases. The chain's CDR3 is CASSTEGMPNTEAFF. The DNA for the CDR3 is TGTGCCAGCAGTACCGAGGGGATGCCGAACACTGAAGCTTTCTTT.

The chain joins TRBV2 to TRBJ2-5, with D unclear. V was trimmed by 9 bases and J by 5 bases, leaving 10 bases between them. This CDR3 has 11 amino acids. Germline lookup yields CDR1 SNHLY and CDR2 FYNNEI. The CDR3 is CASKIRETQYF. DNA for the CDR3: TGTGCCAGTAAAATCAGGGAGACCCAGTACTTC.

This rearrangement joins TRBV6-2 or TRBV6-3 to TRBJ2-3; D not certain. Germline assignment: CDR1 MNHEY and CDR2 SVGEGT. V lost 0 bases to trimming and J lost 4 bases, with 17 bases between them. This CDR3 has 17 residues. DNA of the CDR3: TGTGCCAGCAGTTACTCCGTAAATTCACAGTTGGCAGATACGCAGTATTTT. Residues: CASSYSVNSQLADTQYF.

V gene TRBV18 combines with J gene TRBJ1-4; D is possibly TRBD1 (5 bases). V lost 6 bases and J lost 7, with 15 bases in between. The CDR3 length is 14 residues. Per the germline V gene, CDR1 is KGHSH and CDR2 is LQKENI. The CDR3 DNA follows: TGTGCCAGCTCGCCCACCGGGACCCCTGAAAAACTGTTTTTT. Translation: CASSPTGTPEKLFF.

The table lists this clonotype with a few counts. The chain uses TRBV5-5 and TRBJ2-2, with TRBD1 identical over 7 bases. V was pared by 4 bases and J by 5 bases, with 14 bases of the junction left unmatched. The CDR3 totals 17 residues. CDR1 is SGHKS, CDR2 YYEKEE, per germline (reference sequence). The CDR3 loop reads CASSLGKQGFYTGELFF. The CDR3 DNA reads TGTGCCAGCAGCCTCGGGAAACAGGGGTTCTATACCGGGGAGCTGTTTTTT.

The chain carries TRBV27 and TRBJ2-1; D is unresolved. The CDR3 runs 13 residues. The V end lost 7 bases, the J end lost 1 base, and 8 bases lay between the germline ends. The germline CDR1 and CDR2 sequences are MNHEY and SMNVEV (reference sequence). CDR3 DNA: TGTGCCAGCATGGATAGATCCTACAATGAGCAGTTCTTC. Its translation: CASMDRSYNEQFF.

The chain combines TRBV7-9 with TRBJ2-7, with 9 bases fitting TRBD2. V trimming: 5 bases; J trimming: 1 base; junction bases outside the gene matches: 9. The CDR3 has 16 amino acids. Per germline, CDR1 SEHNR and CDR2 FQNEAQ (reference sequence). DNA for the CDR3: TGTGCCAGCAGCCCGCTGACTAGCGGTACTTCCTACGAGCAGTACTTC. It is translated as CASSPLTSGTSYEQYF.

This clonotype was recorded a few times. The chain links TRBV29-1 to TRBJ2-7, with D uncertain. CDR3 length: 10 amino acids. From germline, CDR1 is SQVTM and CDR2 ANQGSEA. V was pared by 4 bases and J by 6 bases, with 7 bases between. CDR3 sequence (DNA): TGCAGCGTTGCGGGCGCCGAGCAGTACTTC. Translated: CSVAGAEQYF.

This clonotype showed up just a few times. This chain connects TRBV20-1 to TRBJ2-5; TRBD2 aligns across 7 bases. Trimming took 5 bases from V and 0 from J; bases not matched to a gene: 9. CDR3 length equals 15 residues. From germline, CDR1 is DFQATT and CDR2 SNEGSKA (reference sequence). Here the CDR3 reads CSALLAGGYQETQYF. The CDR3 DNA sequence: TGCAGTGCTCTCTTAGCGGGCGGGTACCAAGAGACCCAGTACTTC.

The rearrangement links TRBV5-5 to TRBJ2-3, with a weak D call TRBD2 (6 bases). Trimming shortened V by 7 bases and J by 0 bases, and 12 bases separated the two germline ends. The CDR3 length is 14 residues. Germline V gene data show CDR1 as SGHKS and CDR2 as YYEKEE (reference sequence). The CDR3 reads CASVLGTSTDTQYF. The CDR3 DNA is TGTGCCAGCGTTCTTGGGACTAGCACAGATACGCAGTATTTT. Full variable domain (rest looked up from reference TRBV5-5 and TRBJ2-3): DAGVTQSPTHLIKTRGQQVTLRCSPISGHKSVSWYQQVLGQGPQFIFQYYEKEERGRGNFPDRFSARQFPNYSSELNVNALLLGDSALYLCASVLGTSTDTQYFGPGTRLTVL.